This is a list of T cell receptor beta chains from one sample in a study of OX40 agonist ivuxolimab in advanced cancers. The repertoire was sequenced with immunoSEQ multiplex PCR; TCRdb's copy has only in-frame clones and lacks some. This repertoire shows 30,000 to 45,000 clones, roughly 80% found once; its top ten account for about 1.7%. The sample here was CD4+ or CD8+ T cells sorted from blood, taken in a trial of the OX40 agonist ivuxolimab. Every receptor here comes from an adult with an advanced solid tumor such as melanoma, head and neck, liver or kidney cancer. CDR3s include the opening cysteine and the closing phenylalanine or tryptophan. D genes are given only for firm matches. Clone size is shown for a subset of rows, as once, few, many or a class of expanded clone.

14	TRBJ2-3	.	.	TRBV10-1	TGCGCCAGCAGTCAGGAACCCCGCACAGATACGCAGTATTTT	CASSQEPRTDTQYF
14	TRBJ1-6	.	.	TRBV5-1	TGCGCCAGTCACCTGGACCACGAAGGTTCACCCCTCCACTTT	CASHLDHEGSPLHF
15	TRBJ2-1	.	.	TRBV9	TGTGCCAGCAGCGTAGCAGCGAGCTCCTACAATGAGCAGTTCTTC	CASSVAASSYNEQFF
18	TRBJ2-2	.	.	TRBV15	TGTGCCACCAGCGGCCTTAGACCCTTAGAAGGGGGACCCGGGGAGCTGTTTTTT	CATSGLRPLEGGPGELFF
16	TRBJ1-3	TRBD1	.	TRBV5-1	TGCGCCAGCAGCTTGGTCCAGGGGGAGTCTGGAAACACCATATATTTT	CASSLVQGESGNTIYF
16	TRBJ1-4	TRBD1	once	TRBV5-5	TGTGCCAGCAGTCGGGGTCCGGGACAGGGCGGGGAAAAACTGTTTTTT	CASSRGPGQGGEKLFF
13	TRBJ1-4	.	.	TRBV5-1	TGCGCCAGCCAACGATCAACTAATGAAAAACTGTTTTTT	CASQRSTNEKLFF
14	TRBJ2-2	.	.	TRBV6-1	TGTGCCAGCAGTGACTATAGGGCCACCGGGGAGCTGTTTTTT	CASSDYRATGELFF
16	TRBJ1-6	TRBD1	few	TRBV7-9	TGTGCCAGCAGCAGAGGGACAGGGTTCTATAATTCACCCCTCCACTTT	CASSRGTGFYNSPLHF
16	TRBJ1-3	TRBD1	.	TRBV19	TGTGCCAGCGGGACAGGGTCAGGGGGCTCTGGAAACACCATATATTTT	CASGTGSGGSGNTIYF
14	TRBJ1-6	.	.	TRBV5-6	TGTGCCAGCAGCTTGTCAGGGTATGGTTCACCCCTCCACTTT	CASSLSGYGSPLHF
13	TRBJ1-4	TRBD1	.	TRBV5-5	TGTGCCAGCAGCGGGACAGGGGATGAAAAACTGTTTTTT	CASSGTGDEKLFF
14	TRBJ2-7	TRBD1	.	TRBV29-1	TGCAGCGTTGAATTTCAAGGACAGGGAGGCGAGCAGTACTTC	CSVEFQGQGGEQYF
18	TRBJ1-5	.	once	TRBV21-1	TGTGCCAGCAGCAAAGAGTCCAGGGGGGGTAGATATAATCAGCCCCAGCATTTT	CASSKESRGGRYNQPQHF
15	TRBJ2-1	.	few	TRBV10-1	TGCGCCAGCAGTTGGGGGCCGAGCTCCTACAATGAGCAGTTCTTC	CASSWGPSSYNEQFF
15	TRBJ1-4	.	few	TRBV7-9	TGTGCCAGCAGCCCAGGGTGGCCAGGGGATGAAAAACTGTTTTTT	CASSPGWPGDEKLFF
17	TRBJ1-3	TRBD1	.	TRBV11-2	TGTGCCAGCAGCTGGGGGGGGACAGGGGCCTCTGGAAACACCATATATTTT	CASSWGGTGASGNTIYF
15	TRBJ2-3	.	.	TRBV28	TGTGCCAGCAACTTAGGGGGGGCACGAACAGATACGCAGTATTTT	CASNLGGARTDTQYF
15	TRBJ2-5	.	.	TRBV29-1	TGCAGCGTTGAAGATCGGGCAGCTCCCCAAGAGACCCAGTACTTC	CSVEDRAAPQETQYF
11	TRBJ2-7	.	.	TRBV7-2	TGTGCCAGCAGCTCCGCGTACGAGCAGTACTTC	CASSSAYEQYF
15	TRBJ2-5	TRBD2	.	TRBV5-4	TGTGCCAGCAGCCGGACTAGCGGGGGTGAAGAGACCCAGTACTTC	CASSRTSGGEETQYF